These T cell receptor beta chains were read from a single sample in a study of blood T cell repertoires in COVID-19. The table came from immunoSEQ multiplex PCR; TCRdb's copy has only in-frame clones and leaves some out. The data show 250,000 to 300,000 clones, approximately 83% seen once. Sequencing input: peripheral blood. These receptors were obtained from a woman in her 70s with acute or convalescent COVID-19. Both conserved end residues are part of each CDR3. The D gene is left open where the match is weak. The size of a clone is reported for some rows only, either as once, few or many, or as a class for expanded clones.

D gene,V gene,J gene,clone size,CDR3 protein,CDR3 DNA
.,TRBV12-3/TRBV12-4,TRBJ1-2,.,CASSLGLYGYTF,TGTGCCAGCAGTTTAGGACTCTATGGCTACACCTTC
.,TRBV5-6,TRBJ1-1,.,CASSLAGPGNTEAFF,TGTGCCAGCAGCTTGGCCGGCCCGGGGAACACTGAAGCTTTCTTT
.,TRBV5-4,TRBJ1-6,.,CATTDSQGYNSPLHF,TGTGCCACCACGGACAGCCAGGGCTATAATTCACCCCTCCACTTT
TRBD1,TRBV6-5,TRBJ1-2,.,CASSTGGGRIRGYTF,TGTGCCAGCAGTACAGGGGGGGGAAGGATCCGTGGCTACACCTTC
.,TRBV3-1/TRBV3-2,TRBJ2-1,.,CASSPRETEQFF,TGTGCCAGCAGCCCCAGGGAAACGGAGCAGTTCTTC
TRBD2,TRBV5-1,TRBJ2-3,.,CASSPGLAGMTDTQYF,TGCGCCAGCAGCCCGGGACTAGCGGGGATGACAGATACGCAGTATTTT
.,TRBV11-2,TRBJ1-5,many,CASSAGLINQPQHF,TGTGCCAGCAGCGCGGGACTTATCAATCAGCCCCAGCATTTT
.,TRBV19,TRBJ2-1,.,CASSIDGIGQKQFF,TGTGCCAGTAGTATAGATGGTATCGGACAGAAGCAGTTCTTC
.,TRBV15,TRBJ1-6,.,CATSRVSSYNSPLHF,TGTGCCACCAGCCGGGTGAGCTCCTATAATTCACCCCTCCACTTT
TRBD1,TRBV16,TRBJ1-1,.,CASSPRTGGGSTEAFF,TGTGCCAGCAGCCCACGGACAGGGGGCGGCAGCACTGAAGCTTTCTTT
TRBD2,TRBV5-1,TRBJ2-7,.,CASSLALAGIYEQYF,TGCGCCAGCAGCTTGGCACTAGCGGGGATCTACGAGCAGTACTTC
.,TRBV7-9,TRBJ2-7,once,CASSPTGKPGEQYF,TGTGCCAGCAGCCCGACAGGTAAACCCGGCGAGCAGTACTTC
TRBD1,TRBV6-5,TRBJ2-1,.,CASATGGASNEQFF,TGTGCCAGCGCGACAGGGGGCGCGTCAAATGAGCAGTTCTTC
TRBD2,TRBV12-3/TRBV12-4,TRBJ2-1,.,CASSLAGREQFF,TGTGCCAGCAGTCTAGCGGGGCGAGAGCAGTTCTTC
.,TRBV3-1/TRBV3-2,TRBJ2-7,.,CASSQVWGSEQYF,TGTGCCAGCAGCCAAGTTTGGGGCTCCGAGCAGTACTTC
.,TRBV27,TRBJ1-6,.,CASSYGGGNSPLHF,TGTGCCAGCAGTTATGGGGGAGGAAATTCACCCCTCCACTTT
.,TRBV29-1,TRBJ2-7,.,CSAGTVYEQYF,TGCAGCGCCGGCACAGTATACGAGCAGTACTTC
TRBD1,TRBV5-1,TRBJ1-2,.,CASSSTGTGATGGYTF,TGCGCCAGCAGCTCGACAGGGACAGGGGCTACCGGTGGCTACACCTTC
.,TRBV18,TRBJ2-6,.,CASSPLGPAF,TGTGCCAGCTCACCACTGGGGCCCGCCTTC
.,TRBV7-7,TRBJ2-2,.,CASSPQNPGELFF,TGTGCTAGCAGCCCCCAGAATCCCGGGGAGCTGTTTTTT
.,TRBV4-1,TRBJ2-3,.,CASSHSGQLTDTQYF,TGCGCCAGCAGCCATTCGGGACAACTCACAGATACGCAGTATTTT
TRBD2,TRBV10-2,TRBJ2-7,.,CASFLTSGSYYEQYF,TGCGCCAGCTTTCTAACTAGCGGGTCATACTACGAGCAGTACTTC
.,TRBV19,TRBJ1-4,.,CASSDRTLNEKLFF,TGTGCCAGTAGTGACAGGACGCTTAATGAAAAACTGTTTTTT
.,TRBV5-1,TRBJ1-4,.,CASSGPDRGEKLFF,TGCGCCAGCAGCGGGCCGGACAGAGGCGAAAAACTGTTTTTT
TRBD1,TRBV2,TRBJ2-5,few,CASLAQGLETQYF,TGTGCCAGCCTAGCACAGGGGCTGGAGACCCAGTACTTC
TRBD1,TRBV5-1,TRBJ1-2,.,CASSLALFDRGVYGYTF,TGCGCCAGCAGCTTGGCCTTGTTTGACAGGGGTGTCTATGGCTACACCTTC
.,TRBV11-2,TRBJ1-2,few,CASSLTDANYGYTF,TGTGCCAGCAGCTTAACAGACGCGAACTATGGCTACACCTTC
.,TRBV5-1,TRBJ1-6,.,CASSPGGFYNSPLHF,TGCGCCAGCAGCCCCGGGGGGTTCTATAATTCACCCCTCCACTTT
TRBD2,TRBV5-4,TRBJ2-2,.,CASSHTSGGGTGELFF,TGTGCCAGCAGCCACACTAGCGGGGGGGGCACCGGGGAGCTGTTTTTT
.,TRBV4-1,TRBJ1-2,.,CASSNPYRARGYTF,TGCGCCAGCAGCAACCCCTACAGGGCGCGCGGCTACACCTTC
.,TRBV6-2/TRBV6-3,TRBJ1-5,few,CASSYVGSTYSNQPQHF,TGTGCCAGCAGTTACGTCGGGAGCACCTATAGCAATCAGCCCCAGCATTTT
TRBD1,TRBV19,TRBJ2-3,.,CASSIGTGGDTQYF,TGTGCCAGTAGTATCGGAACAGGGGGCGATACGCAGTATTTT
TRBD1,TRBV19,TRBJ1-2,.,CASTGTGMGYTF,TGTGCCAGTACCGGGACAGGGATGGGCTACACCTTC
.,TRBV5-1,TRBJ1-1,.,CASSLGQVTVNTEAFF,TGCGCCAGCAGCTTGGGACAGGTTACGGTGAACACTGAAGCTTTCTTT
TRBD2,TRBV12-3/TRBV12-4,TRBJ2-1,once,CASSLPGGEQFF,TGTGCCAGCAGCCTCCCGGGGGGGGAGCAGTTCTTC
.,TRBV7-9,TRBJ2-3,.,CASSRSAGNFEDTQYF,TGTGCCAGCAGCCGCTCGGCGGGGAATTTTGAAGATACGCAGTATTTT
.,TRBV28,TRBJ1-3,.,CASYGSSGNTIYF,TGTGCCAGCTATGGGAGCTCTGGAAACACCATATATTTT
.,TRBV5-4,TRBJ2-2,.,CASRKRRETGELFF,TGTGCCAGCAGGAAAAGGAGAGAAACCGGGGAGCTGTTTTTT
TRBD2,TRBV2,TRBJ2-3,.,CASVKERGVTDTQYF,TGTGCCAGTGTCAAGGAGCGGGGGGTCACAGATACGCAGTATTTT
.,TRBV6-6,TRBJ1-1,.,CASSYSRGEGYEAFF,TGTGCCAGCAGTTACTCGAGAGGGGAGGGATATGAAGCTTTCTTT
TRBD2,TRBV3-1/TRBV3-2,TRBJ2-3,.,CASSPGTSGADTQYF,TGTGCCAGCAGCCCCGGGACTAGCGGGGCAGATACGCAGTATTTT
.,TRBV10-3,TRBJ1-1,.,CATYMAGETAKEAFF,TGTGCCACCTATATGGCCGGGGAGACCGCAAAAGAAGCTTTCTTT